In this sample, the clone carrying this T cell receptor beta chain turned up once. Its antigen remains unknown. The source of the sample is a study of STAT5B mutations in CD4+ large granular lymphocyte leukemia. Findings and caveats of the study: No patients shared main leukemic clonotypes, though roughly 25% appeared at low frequency elsewhere. Patient CD4-sorted repertoires stayed more clonal than healthy ones after leukemic-clone removal. 8/27 top patient clones versus 2/35 control clones were TRBV06-family.

Trimming removed 4 bases at V and 7 bases at J, with 19 bases between. Per germline, CDR1 SQVTM and CDR2 ANQGSEA. The CDR3 sequence is 15 residues long. The repertoire was sequenced with immunoSEQ multiplex PCR; TCRdb's copy has only in-frame clones and lacks some. The sample consists of roughly 40,000 clones, approximately 83% of them appearing once. The sequenced sample was CD4+ T cells from blood buffy coats. The source of this sequence is a human donor in good health. The V and J genes are TRBV29-1 and TRBJ2-2; D possibly corresponds to TRBD1 (6 bases). Written as DNA, the CDR3 is TGCAGCGTTGTTGTCGTCGTGGGGGCGGGCGGGGAGCTGTTTTTT. Its protein product is CSVVVVVGAGGELFF.